One and the same sample provided the 11 T cell receptor beta chains below, sequenced in a study of early T cells in non-severe SARS-CoV-2 infection. TCRdb fed the 5' RACE reads into MiXCR, producing one record per CDR3 protein. Among about 56,000 distinct CDR3 sequences listed, over 9.5% were seen once. The source material was whole blood. These receptors were obtained from an adult who was a healthcare worker with PCR-confirmed SARS-CoV-2 infection or an uninfected control (not recorded which).

This clonotype was picked up many times. The rearrangement joins TRBV4-3 to TRBJ1-1; 7 positions match TRBD1. The CDR3 has 17 amino acids. The germline V gene has CDR1 LGHNA and CDR2 YSLEER. V shed 0 bases, J shed 1 base, and the junction held 8 bases outside the gene matches. The chain's CDR3 is CASSQDPTGVSNTEAFF. For the CDR3, the DNA is TGCGCCAGCAGCCAAGATCCTACAGGGGTTTCGAACACTGAAGCTTTCTTT.

This chain uses TRBV27 with TRBJ2-1; D is unresolved. The CDR3 totals 13 residues. The V and J ends lost 2 bases and 5 bases respectively, with 7 bases between them. CDR1 is MNHEY and CDR2 is SMNVEV in the germline V gene (reference sequence). CDR3 region: CASSLNGDNEQFF. In DNA form, the CDR3 reads TGTGCCAGCAGTTTAAACGGAGACAATGAGCAGTTCTTC.

This clonotype occurred many times. This chain joins TRBV4-3 and TRBJ2-2; the match to TRBD2 covers 7 bases. CDR1 LGHNA and CDR2 YSLEER come from the germline V gene. The CDR3 runs to 15 residues. J lost 5 bases, V lost 6 bases, and 9 bases had no gene match. The DNA for the CDR3 is TGCGCCAGCAGGCGGGGGAGCCTTGATACCGGGGAGCTGTTTTTT. Amino acids: CASRRGSLDTGELFF.

This clonotype was found a few times. The chain combines TRBV7-3 with TRBJ2-1; no reliable D call. The germline V gene encodes CDR1 SGHTA and CDR2 FQGTGA. The CDR3 totals 12 residues. With 2 bases removed from V and 6 bases from J, the gap between germline ends came to 5 bases. The chain's CDR3 is CASSLGSNEQFF. The CDR3, as DNA: TGTGCCAGCAGCTTAGGTTCCAATGAGCAGTTCTTC.

This clonotype occurred many times. The chain joins TRBV5-1 to TRBJ2-7; D assignment may be TRBD1 or TRBD2 (5 bases each). The CDR3 is 14 amino acids. Germline V CDR1 and CDR2: SGHRS, YFSETQ. The ends were cut back, 5 bases at V and 2 bases at J, with 14 bases in the middle. Here the CDR3 DNA reads TGCGCCAGCAGATATGGGACGGGAACCTACGAGCAGTACTTC. It yields the protein CASRYGTGTYEQYF.

This clonotype was seen ten or more times. The CDR3 spells CASSLRQPLSSYNEQFF. The DNA for the CDR3 is TGTGCCAGCAGTTTAAGACAGCCTCTTAGCTCCTACAATGAGCAGTTCTTC. This chain connects TRBV27 to TRBJ2-1; possibly TRBD1 for D (5 bases). Trimming stripped 2 bases from V and 0 bases from J, with 14 bases between. The CDR3 spans 17 residues. CDR1 and CDR2 from the germline V gene are MNHEY and SMNVEV (reference sequence).

This clonotype has a count of ten or more. The chain carries TRBV7-3 and TRBJ2-3, with TRBD2 matching over 8 bases. This CDR3 is 18 amino acids long. V gave up 2 bases and J gave up 1 base; unmatched junction bases: 11. Germline loops: CDR1 SGHTA, CDR2 FQGTGA. This CDR3 is CASSLVAGGPVGTDTQYF. Here the CDR3 DNA reads TGTGCCAGCAGCTTAGTTGCGGGAGGACCGGTGGGCACAGATACGCAGTATTTT.

This clonotype has just a few counts. The chain carries TRBV19 and TRBJ2-5; a possible D gene is TRBD1 (5 bases). With 6 bases removed from V and 2 bases from J, the gap between germline ends came to 10 bases. Germline CDR1 and CDR2: LNHDA and SQIVND (reference sequence). CDR3 length: 13 amino acids. DNA of the CDR3: TGTGCCAGTAGCGACAGTTTTCAAGAGACCCAGTACTTC. Its translation: CASSDSFQETQYF.

In this sample, this clonotype turned up many times. The chain has TRBV12-3 or TRBV12-4 and TRBJ2-5, with 7 bases identical to TRBD1. The J segment lost 4 bases and the V segment lost 6 bases, leaving 8 bases of the junction unmatched. The CDR3 consists of 14 residues. The CDR3 sequence is CASSPRGIIETQYF. The CDR3 coding sequence is TGTGCCAGCAGCCCCAGGGGGATTATAGAGACCCAGTACTTC.

This clonotype was observed a few times. This chain's CDR3 is CSARPRDRWNEQFF. CDR3 coding DNA: TGCAGTGCTAGACCTAGGGACCGGTGGAATGAGCAGTTCTTC. The J gene is TRBJ2-1, the V gene TRBV20-1, with D perhaps assigned TRBD1 or TRBD2 (5 bases each). CDR3 length: 14 residues. The germline V gene encodes CDR1 DFQATT and CDR2 SNEGSKA (reference sequence). V was trimmed by 2 bases and J by 7 bases, leaving 15 bases between them.

The sample holds a few counts of this clonotype. The chain joins TRBV6-1 to TRBJ1-4; D unresolved. This CDR3 contains 15 residues. V lost 4 bases, J lost 2 bases, and 11 bases lay in between. Per the germline V gene, CDR1 is MNHNS and CDR2 is SASEGT. The chain's CDR3 is CASSVSRGTNEKLFF. The DNA of the CDR3 is TGTGCCAGCAGTGTCTCACGAGGGACTAATGAAAAACTGTTTTTT.